The 32 T cell receptor beta chains given below trace back to one sample, sequenced in a study of shared clonotypes between healthy human individuals (dated by TCRdb to 2019 to 2021). The library was generated by the immunoSEQ multiplex PCR assay. In TCRdb, the immuneACCESS table is reduced to in-frame sequences with V and J assigned. These tables do not hold every clone; where another copy was compared, an unresolved V gene accounts for under half, and the others remain unexplained. The sample yields some 470,000 clones; 60% to 85% were counted once. The biggest ten clones account for around 13% of the sample. Material for sequencing was PBMCs. The origin of the receptors is a woman between 40 and 55 years old in good health. Some clones in this sample may be carry-over from other donors' samples.

The chain recombines TRBV27 with TRBJ2-2; the D call may be TRBD1 or TRBD2 (7 bases each). The V end lost 8 bases, the J end lost 4 bases, and 23 bases lay between the germline ends. The CDR3 runs 17 residues. Germline values: CDR1 MNHEY, CDR2 SMNVEV (reference sequence). The CDR3 sequence: CASRFEGAGVGTGELFF. CDR3 nucleotides: TGTGCCAGCCGATTCGAGGGGGCGGGAGTGGGCACCGGGGAGCTGTTTTTT.

The sample holds one count of this clone. The rearrangement uses TRBV2 and TRBJ2-3, with 10 positions matching TRBD2. After removal of 5 bases from V and 8 bases from J, the junction contained 10 bases not matched to a gene. There are 15 residues in the CDR3. Per germline, CDR1 SNHLY and CDR2 FYNNEI. CDR3 in DNA: TGTGCCAGCAGTCCATTAGCGGGAGGACCCGGTACGCAGTATTTT. This gives the protein CASSPLAGGPGTQYF.

The sample holds a few counts of this clone. The rearrangement uses TRBV2 and TRBJ2-5, with 8 bases identical to TRBD1. The CDR3 is made up of 15 amino acids. CDR1 SNHLY and CDR2 FYNNEI come from the germline V gene. With V trimmed by 6 bases and J by 5 bases, 11 bases remained unmatched. The CDR3 is CASSHRTGFEETQYF. DNA for the CDR3: TGTGCCAGCAGCCACCGGACAGGGTTTGAGGAGACCCAGTACTTC.

The CDR3 coding sequence is TGTGCCTGGAGGCGGACAGCAATGAACACTGAAGCTTTCTTT. Its protein product is CAWRRTAMNTEAFF. The chain combines TRBV30 with TRBJ1-1; tentatively, D is TRBD1 (6 bases). The CDR3 totals 14 residues. CDR1 and CDR2 (germline): GTSNPN, SVGIG (reference sequence). V was shortened by 3 bases and J by 0 bases, with 11 bases between the two germline ends.

This clone came up a few times. V is TRBV11-1 and J is TRBJ1-1; D is uncertain. The CDR3 is 13 residues long. Germline V gene data show CDR1 as SGHAT and CDR2 as FQDESV (reference sequence). V was shortened by 5 bases and J by 0 bases, with 7 bases between the two germline ends. This CDR3 reads CASSREMNTEAFF. In nucleotides, the CDR3 is TGTGCCAGCAGCAGGGAAATGAACACTGAAGCTTTCTTT.

This rearrangement joins TRBV4-3 to TRBJ2-6; D unresolved. Germline V gene lookup returns CDR1 LGHNA and CDR2 YSLEER. The V end was cut by 2 bases, the J end by 2 bases, with 10 bases between. CDR3 length: 16 residues. Here the CDR3 reads CASSQSGVAGANVLTF. The CDR3 nucleotides read TGCGCCAGCAGCCAAAGTGGGGTAGCTGGGGCCAACGTCCTGACTTTC.

The chain recombines TRBV28 with TRBJ2-7; TRBD1 is a possible D gene (5 bases). Trimming removed 4 bases from V and 0 bases from J, with 13 bases in between. The V gene's germline CDR1 is MDHEN and CDR2 SYDVKM. The CDR3 extends over 15 amino acids. The CDR3 loop reads CASSSTGDVSYEQYF. CDR3 in DNA: TGTGCCAGCAGTTCTACAGGAGACGTCTCCTACGAGCAGTACTTC.

This rearrangement joins TRBV18 to TRBJ2-1, with D hard to call. The germline CDR1 and CDR2 sequences are KGHSH and LQKENI. Deletions cut 4 bases from V and 6 bases from J, with 10 bases between. CDR3 length equals 13 residues. This CDR3 reads CASSLTTSNEQFF. In DNA form, the CDR3 reads TGTGCCAGCTCACTAACCACCTCCAATGAGCAGTTCTTC.

V is TRBV7-2 and J is TRBJ2-7, with D unresolved. CDR3 size: 13 residues. CDR1 is SGHTA and CDR2 is FQGNSA in the germline V gene. The V and J ends lost 4 bases and 3 bases respectively, with 10 bases between them. CDR3 residues: CASSSSGFYEQYF. Written as DNA, the CDR3 is TGTGCCAGCAGCTCGTCAGGCTTCTACGAGCAGTACTTC.

This clone was counted many times. The chain is built from TRBV2 and TRBJ2-2, with 8 bases fitting TRBD1. V was pared by 9 bases and J by 7 bases, with 19 bases of the junction left unmatched. Germline lookup yields CDR1 SNHLY and CDR2 FYNNEI. The CDR3 runs 17 residues. For the CDR3, the DNA is TGTGCCAGTACTTCCGGGACAGGTGTCCTTAGTGGCGGGGAGCTGTTTTTT. Translation: CASTSGTGVLSGGELFF.

A remark on this clone: Other DNA sequences from this sample encode an identical CDR3 as well. DNA of the CDR3: TGTGCCAGCAGACCAGGACAGGGTCGGGAAAAACTGTTTTTT. Protein product: CASRPGQGREKLFF. The V gene is TRBV6-5, the J gene TRBJ1-4; 8 bases are a match to TRBD1. V lost 6 bases to trimming and J lost 8 bases; unmatched junction nucleotides: 8. CDR1 MNHEY and CDR2 SVGAGI come from the germline V gene. This CDR3 is 14 amino acids long.

V is TRBV7-2 and J is TRBJ1-2; 10 nucleotides line up with TRBD1. Germline lookup yields CDR1 SGHTA and CDR2 FQGNSA. There are 14 residues in the CDR3. Germline trimming cut 5 bases from V and 7 bases from J; bases unmatched to any gene: 7. The CDR3 loop reads CASSPDRGRGGYTF. The DNA of the CDR3 is TGTGCCAGCAGCCCAGACAGGGGGCGGGGTGGCTACACCTTC.

About this clone: The identical CDR3 is also encoded by other nucleotide sequences in the sample. The V gene is TRBV5-1, the J gene TRBJ2-5; either TRBD1 or TRBD2 may supply D (5 bases each). Germline CDR1 reads SGHRS; CDR2 reads YFSETQ. This CDR3 contains 13 residues. V was trimmed by 0 bases and J by 4 bases, leaving 7 bases between them. The CDR3 coding sequence is TGCGCCAGCAGCTTGGAAGGGACAGAGACCCAGTACTTC. Protein sequence: CASSLEGTETQYF.

This chain uses TRBV19 with TRBJ2-7, with D maybe TRBD2 (5 bases). The CDR3 loop spans 15 amino acids. V shed 4 bases and J shed 3 bases, with 16 bases lying between them. The germline V gene has CDR1 LNHDA and CDR2 SQIVND (reference sequence). DNA of the CDR3: TGTGCCAGTAGTACCCGTGCTAGCTCGGGCTACGAGCAGTACTTC. Encoded protein: CASSTRASSGYEQYF.

The chain links TRBV5-6 to TRBJ2-1, with D hard to call. The germline V and J ends were trimmed by 4 bases and 9 bases, with 8 bases remaining between them. Germline CDR1 is SGHDT and CDR2 is YYEEEE. This CDR3 region has 11 residues. The CDR3 loop is CASSRTGEQFF. CDR3 DNA sequence: TGTGCCAGCAGCCGAACCGGTGAGCAGTTCTTC.

The genes are TRBV7-3 and TRBJ2-7; D not certain. The CDR3 is 14 residues long. Per germline, CDR1 SGHTA and CDR2 FQGTGA. V was trimmed by 2 bases and J by 4 bases, leaving 12 bases between them. CDR3 in amino acids: CASSLHVGPYEQYF. The CDR3 coding sequence is TGTGCCAGCAGCTTACACGTTGGACCTTACGAGCAGTACTTC.

Concerning this clone: A far larger clone is a single base away, which makes a read error likely. The chain recombines TRBV7-8 with TRBJ2-7; D not certain. CDR3 length: 15 amino acids. Germline CDR1 is SGHVS and CDR2 is FQNEAQ. The V gene lost 6 bases and the J gene lost 6 bases, with 21 bases spanning the gap. CDR3 sequence (DNA): TGTGCCAGCAGTTTCCTCCGCTACTCACCCTGCGAGCAGTACTTC. As protein: CASSFLRYSPCEQYF.

The sample holds a few counts of this clone. The chain employs TRBV7-2 and TRBJ1-1; TRBD1 matches at 8 bases. The CDR3 runs 12 residues. Germline lookup yields CDR1 SGHTA and CDR2 FQGNSA. V dropped 3 bases and J dropped 11; count of bases not matched to a gene: 5. CDR3 nucleotide sequence: TGTGCCAGCAGCTTCAACAGGGGGTATGCTTTCTTT. Translation gives CASSFNRGYAFF.

This clone was found once. The chain uses TRBV9 and TRBJ2-2, with D tentatively TRBD1 or TRBD2 (5 bases each). Per germline, CDR1 SGDLS and CDR2 YYNGEE. The V and J ends lost 3 bases and 7 bases respectively, with 13 bases between them. The CDR3 covers 14 residues. CDR3 sequence (DNA): TGTGCCAGCAGCGATCGAGGGGTGGACGGGGAGCTGTTTTTT. It specifies CASSDRGVDGELFF.

This clone was seen repeatedly, ten times or more. Different DNA sequences within this sample yield the same CDR3. The CDR3 loop is CAWSEMTHYGYTF. The CDR3 region has the DNA TGTGCCTGGAGTGAGATGACTCACTATGGCTACACCTTC. V is TRBV30 and J is TRBJ1-2; D call uncertain. This CDR3 has 13 amino acids. Germline CDR1 reads GTSNPN; CDR2 reads SVGIG (reference sequence). V lost 1 base to trimming and J lost 3 bases, with 9 bases between them. Complete variable domain (other parts from reference TRBV30 and TRBJ1-2): SQTIHQWPATLVQPVGSPLSLECTVEGTSNPNLYWYRQAAGRGLQLLFYSVGIGQISSEVPQNLSASRPQDRQFILSSKKLLLSDSGFYLCAWSEMTHYGYTFGSGTRLTVV.

This clone occurred once. This chain uses TRBV7-9 with TRBJ2-7; 8 bases fit TRBD1. The length of the CDR3 is 15 residues. Germline CDR1 is SEHNR and CDR2 is FQNEAQ (reference sequence). V lost 1 base to trimming and J lost 4 bases; unmatched junction nucleotides: 6. The CDR3 spells CASSLEDRGLYEQYF. The CDR3 DNA reads as TGTGCCAGCAGCTTAGAAGACAGGGGTTTGTACGAGCAGTACTTC.

This rearrangement joins TRBV5-1 to TRBJ1-5, with 8 bases lining up with TRBD1. The CDR3 sequence is 16 residues long. The germline V gene has CDR1 SGHRS and CDR2 YFSETQ. V gave up 3 bases and J gave up 1 base; unmatched junction bases: 6. Here the CDR3 reads CASSSGTGGSNQPQHF. CDR3 nucleotides: TGCGCCAGCAGCTCGGGGACAGGTGGGAGCAATCAGCCCCAGCATTTT.

The genes are TRBV19 and TRBJ1-2; weak D call: TRBD1 (5 bases). The CDR3 length is 15 residues. The germline V gene encodes CDR1 LNHDA and CDR2 SQIVND (reference sequence). The V and J ends lost 1 base and 2 bases respectively, with 11 bases between them. The CDR3 region is CASSIALGRNYGYTF. CDR3 nucleotides: TGTGCCAGTAGTATAGCCCTGGGACGGAACTATGGCTACACCTTC.

Turning to this clone: The same CDR3 is also encoded by other DNA sequences in this sample. This rearrangement joins TRBV7-9 to TRBJ2-5, with 7 bases matching TRBD1. The CDR3 consists of 14 residues. Germline V lookup: CDR1 SEHNR, CDR2 FQNEAQ (reference sequence). J lost 2 bases, V lost 5 bases, and 5 bases had no gene match. DNA of the CDR3: TGTGCCAGCAGCCCCCGGGACAGACAAGAGACCCAGTACTTC. Protein sequence: CASSPRDRQETQYF.

The chain carries TRBV28 and TRBJ2-7; 13 bases line up with TRBD2. CDR1 is MDHEN, CDR2 SYDVKM, per germline. After removal of 1 base from V and 5 bases from J, the junction contained 2 bases not matched to a gene. The CDR3 totals 15 residues. For the CDR3, the DNA is TGTGCCAGCAGTTTATTGGGACTAGCGGGACACGAGCAGTACTTC. Its protein is CASSLLGLAGHEQYF.

A single count supports this clone. The genes are TRBV10-3 and TRBJ2-3; 10 bases match TRBD1. This CDR3 contains 16 residues. Germline CDR1 reads ENHRY; CDR2 reads SYGVKD. V was pared by 5 bases and J by 1 base, with 6 bases of the junction left unmatched. The DNA for the CDR3 is TGTGCCATCAGTCGAACCGGGACAGGGGGCACAGATACGCAGTATTTT. It yields the protein CAISRTGTGGTDTQYF.

This clone was detected a few times. The CDR3 sequence: CASRPSGGTYEQYF. The CDR3 DNA follows: TGCGCCAGCCGCCCTAGCGGGGGAACCTACGAGCAGTACTTC. The chain couples TRBV5-1 to TRBJ2-7, with 10 bases identical to TRBD2. The CDR3 loop spans 14 amino acids. Trimming at V came to 7 bases and at J to 2 bases, leaving 6 bases not matched to a gene. Germline-derived CDR1 and CDR2 are SGHRS and YFSETQ. The whole variable domain, remainder taken from reference TRBV5-1 and TRBJ2-7, is KAGVTQTPRYLIKTRGQQVTLSCSPISGHRSVSWYQQTPGQGLQFLFEYFSETQRNKGNFPGRFSGRQFSNSRSEMNVSTLELGDSALYLCASRPSGGTYEQYFGPGTRLTVT.

The V call is TRBV2, the J call TRBJ1-2; 9 nucleotides match TRBD1. V gave up 6 bases and J gave up 7 bases; unmatched junction bases: 6. This CDR3 is built from 13 residues. The germline gives CDR1 SNHLY, CDR2 FYNNEI. The CDR3 is CASSPGQGGGYTF. The CDR3 DNA reads as TGTGCCAGCAGCCCGGGACAGGGTGGTGGCTACACCTTC.

The rearrangement links TRBV19 to TRBJ2-1; 8 bases are shared with TRBD2. The CDR3 runs 15 residues. V lost 9 bases and J lost 0; bases outside the gene matches: 7. The germline CDR1 and CDR2 sequences are LNHDA and SQIVND (reference sequence). CDR3 nucleotide sequence: TGTGCCAGCGGGAGGGCCGAGGGCTCCTACAATGAGCAGTTCTTC. Its translation: CASGRAEGSYNEQFF.

The chain employs TRBV14 and TRBJ1-6, with 7 bases lining up with TRBD1. The CDR3 runs 15 residues. J lost 9 bases, V lost 0 bases, and 5 bases had no gene match. Germline CDR1 reads SGHDN; CDR2 reads FVKESK. CDR3 nucleotides: TGTGCCAGCAGCCAAGAACTCGCAGGGGGTTCACCCCTCCACTTT. Its protein is CASSQELAGGSPLHF.

This clone occurred many times. Within the sample, other DNA sequences also encode this same CDR3. V and J are TRBV2 and TRBJ2-7, with D perhaps matching TRBD1 (5 bases). The CDR3 spans 12 residues. Trimming shortened V by 2 bases and J by 4 bases, and 6 bases separated the two germline ends. Germline CDR1 SNHLY, CDR2 FYNNEI. CDR3 protein: CASSEQGYEQYF. In DNA, the CDR3 is TGTGCCAGCAGTGAACAGGGATACGAGCAGTACTTC.

The J gene is TRBJ2-1, the V gene TRBV18; D is perhaps TRBD1 (6 bases). Trimming pared 1 base from V and 6 bases from J, leaving 13 bases between. The CDR3 consists of 15 residues. CDR1 is KGHSH and CDR2 is LQKENI in the germline V gene. The DNA for the CDR3 is TGTGCCAGCTCACCACGTAATACAGGGTTCAATGAGCAGTTCTTC. Encoded protein: CASSPRNTGFNEQFF.